The 8 T cell receptor beta chains in this list originate from one sample, sequenced in a study of CD8 T cells in Susac syndrome. The RNA, 0.5 to 1 ug, was put through reverse transcription using random hexamers. MiXCR, run by TCRdb on the immunoSEQ multiplex PCR reads, gives a single entry per CDR3 protein. In the table there are about 280,000 distinct CDR3 sequences, about 85% of which are singletons. The sample consisted of CD8+ T cells from PBMCs. These receptors all stem from a human donor with multiple sclerosis.

This chain links TRBV15 with TRBJ1-1, with D hard to call. V lost 8 bases and J lost 0, with 10 bases in between. CDR1 is LNHNV, CDR2 YYDKDF, per germline (reference sequence). There are 13 residues in the CDR3. Written as DNA, the CDR3 is TGTGCCACCGGGCCGTGGGTGAACACTGAAGCTTTCTTT. The encoded protein is CATGPWVNTEAFF.

The chain joins TRBV2 to TRBJ1-5; the D is unclear. CDR1 SNHLY and CDR2 FYNNEI come from the germline V gene. Deletions cut 2 bases from V and 0 bases from J, with 8 bases between. The CDR3 is made up of 15 amino acids. The CDR3 nucleotides are TGTGCCAGCAGTGAAAGGGAATATAGCAATCAGCCCCAGCATTTT. It encodes CASSEREYSNQPQHF. The variable domain in full, with the rest retrieved from reference TRBV2 and TRBJ1-5, is EPEVTQTPSHQVTQMGQEVILRCVPISNHLYFYWYRQILGQKVEFLVSFYNNEISEKSEIFDDQFSVERPDGSNFTLKIRSTKLEDSAMYFCASSEREYSNQPQHFGDGTRLSIL.

This clonotype came up a few times. The chain employs TRBV18 and TRBJ1-2, with D maybe TRBD1 (6 bases). The CDR3 sequence is 14 residues long. Germline V gives CDR1 KGHSH, CDR2 LQKENI. Deletions cut 0 bases from V and 4 bases from J, with 9 bases between. The DNA of the CDR3 is TGTGCCAGCTCACCACCGGGGGCCGGCTATGGCTACACCTTC. It specifies CASSPPGAGYGYTF.

Only one count was recorded for this clonotype. This chain connects TRBV7-9 to TRBJ2-4; TRBD1 is a possible D gene (5 bases). The germline V and J ends were trimmed by 5 bases and 0 bases, with 14 bases remaining between them. Germline values: CDR1 SEHNR, CDR2 FQNEAQ (reference sequence). The CDR3 has 16 amino acids. The CDR3 DNA reads TGTGCCAGCAGCCCCAGACAGAGCCTAGCCAAAAACATTCAGTACTTC. Residues: CASSPRQSLAKNIQYF.

This chain connects TRBV3-1 to TRBJ2-7, with D perhaps being TRBD1 or TRBD2 (5 bases each). CDR1 LGHDT and CDR2 YNNKEL come from the germline V gene (reference sequence). V shed 0 bases and J shed 2 bases, with 8 bases lying between them. The CDR3 is 14 residues long. CDR3 amino acids: CASSQDVGAYEQYF. The CDR3 nucleotides read TGTGCCAGCAGCCAAGATGTGGGGGCCTACGAGCAGTACTTC.

This clonotype was counted between two and nine times. The chain uses TRBV7-2 and TRBJ2-2; 7 nucleotides line up with TRBD1. Germline V gene sequence: CDR1 SGHTA, CDR2 FQGNSA. CDR3 length equals 18 residues. Trimming took 6 bases from V and 2 from J; bases not matched to a gene: 15. The CDR3 sequence is CASRKRRTGAGNTGELFF. CDR3 bases: TGTGCCAGCAGAAAAAGGCGTACAGGGGCCGGAAACACCGGGGAGCTGTTTTTT.

The J gene is TRBJ1-3, the V gene TRBV6-5, with D maybe TRBD1 (5 bases). Deletions cut 0 bases from V and 0 bases from J, with 9 bases between. The CDR3 sequence is 16 residues long. The germline gives CDR1 MNHEY, CDR2 SVGAGI. CDR3 nucleotide sequence: TGTGCCAGCAGTTACTCGACAGAGGGCTCTGGAAACACCATATATTTT. The encoded protein is CASSYSTEGSGNTIYF.

The chain uses TRBV7-9 and TRBJ1-1; D unresolved. CDR1 is SEHNR, CDR2 FQNEAQ, per germline (reference sequence). Trimming took off 1 base at V and 10 bases at J, with 10 bases between the two ends. CDR3 size: 12 residues. The CDR3 coding sequence is TGTGCCAGCAGCTTAGACCCGGGTTTAGCTTTCTTT. Translation gives CASSLDPGLAFF.